This entry lists 7 T cell receptor beta chains sequenced from one sample in a study of breast tumors, draining lymph nodes, adjacent tissues. Axillary draining lymph nodes of breast cancer patients supplied the node samples. Using its own MiXCR run on the multiplex PCR reads, TCRdb lists one record per CDR3 protein. The repertoire holds more than 200,000 distinct CDR3 sequences, approximately 31% seen once, with approximately 1.4% in the top ten. Sequencing input: axillary lymph node tissue. All receptors derive from a female donor with breast cancer. Some clones in this sample may be carry-over from other donors' samples.

As regards this clonotype: A clone one base away is much larger, so this may be a read error. V gene TRBV6-2 or TRBV6-3 combines with J gene TRBJ1-4, with D unresolved. CDR1 is MNHEY and CDR2 is SVGEGT in the germline V gene. The CDR3 extends over 13 amino acids. The CDR3 reads CASRDWTNEELFF. In DNA, the CDR3 is TGTGCCAGCAGGGACTGGACCAATGAAGAACTGTTTTTT.

The chain has TRBV20-1 and TRBJ2-1; TRBD2 agrees at 7 bases. This CDR3 spans 14 amino acids. The germline V gene has CDR1 DFQATT and CDR2 SNEGSKA (reference sequence). The V segment lost 5 bases and the J segment 4 bases; nucleotides outside the gene matches: 8. CDR3: CSAGSSGPYNEQFF. In DNA, the CDR3 is TGCAGTGCTGGGTCTAGCGGACCTTACAATGAGCAGTTCTTC.

This clonotype has ten or more counts. The CDR3 spells CSAVGPLKEQYF. CDR3 DNA: TGCAGTGCAGTCGGTCCCTTGAAAGAGCAGTACTTC. V usage is TRBV20-1 and J usage is TRBJ2-7; D ambiguous. Trimming stripped 6 bases from V and 7 bases from J, with 16 bases between. The CDR3 length is 12 residues. Germline-derived CDR1 and CDR2 are DFQATT and SNEGSKA (reference sequence).

V and J are TRBV20-1 and TRBJ2-3; possible D gene TRBD1, 5 bases. This CDR3 comprises 12 residues. Trimming stripped 0 bases from V and 5 bases from J, with 6 bases between. CDR1 and CDR2 (germline): DFQATT, SNEGSKA (reference sequence). CDR3 DNA: TGCAGTGCTAGAGACAGGGAAGATACGCAGTATTTT. As protein: CSARDREDTQYF.

This clonotype appeared many times. The chain combines TRBV6-1 with TRBJ1-3, with no clear D. The CDR3 is made up of 16 amino acids. With 8 bases removed from V and 1 base from J, the gap between germline ends came to 18 bases. Germline CDR1 MNHNS, CDR2 SASEGT. The CDR3: CASGLQITSSGNTIYF. CDR3 nucleotide sequence: TGTGCCAGCGGCCTCCAGATAACCAGTTCTGGAAACACCATATATTTT.

In its sample, this clonotype was seen many times. The gene calls are TRBV7-8 and TRBJ2-2; TRBD2 agrees at 9 bases. Germline V gives CDR1 SGHVS, CDR2 FQNEAQ. After removal of 1 base from V and 5 bases from J, the junction contained 23 bases not matched to a gene. The CDR3 has 22 residues. The CDR3 DNA sequence: TGTGCCAGCAGCTTAGGGACTAGCGAGAGTTCGCCAACCTGGGTGGCAACCGGGGAGCTGTTTTTT. Protein sequence: CASSLGTSESSPTWVATGELFF.

CDR3 region: CASSKGGAYTGELFF. The DNA for the CDR3 is TGTGCCAGCAGCAAAGGGGGGGCATACACCGGGGAGCTGTTTTTT. The rearrangement uses TRBV7-3 and TRBJ2-2, with a possible D match to TRBD2 (7 bases). Trimming stripped 5 bases from V and 3 bases from J, with 13 bases between. Germline V gives CDR1 SGHTA, CDR2 FQGTGA. The length of the CDR3 is 15 residues.